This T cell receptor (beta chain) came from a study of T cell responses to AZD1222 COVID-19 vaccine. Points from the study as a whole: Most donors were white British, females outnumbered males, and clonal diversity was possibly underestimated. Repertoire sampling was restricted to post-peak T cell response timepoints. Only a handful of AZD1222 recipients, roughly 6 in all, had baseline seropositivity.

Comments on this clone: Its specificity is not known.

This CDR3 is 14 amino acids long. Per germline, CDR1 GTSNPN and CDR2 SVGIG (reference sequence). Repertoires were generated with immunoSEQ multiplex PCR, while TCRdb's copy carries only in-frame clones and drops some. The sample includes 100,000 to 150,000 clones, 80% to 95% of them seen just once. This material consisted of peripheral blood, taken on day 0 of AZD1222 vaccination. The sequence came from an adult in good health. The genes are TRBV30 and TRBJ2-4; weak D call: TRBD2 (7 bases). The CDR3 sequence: CAYRFGGGSLPQYF. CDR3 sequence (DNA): TGTGCGTACAGGTTTGGGGGCGGGAGTTTGCCTCAGTACTTC.